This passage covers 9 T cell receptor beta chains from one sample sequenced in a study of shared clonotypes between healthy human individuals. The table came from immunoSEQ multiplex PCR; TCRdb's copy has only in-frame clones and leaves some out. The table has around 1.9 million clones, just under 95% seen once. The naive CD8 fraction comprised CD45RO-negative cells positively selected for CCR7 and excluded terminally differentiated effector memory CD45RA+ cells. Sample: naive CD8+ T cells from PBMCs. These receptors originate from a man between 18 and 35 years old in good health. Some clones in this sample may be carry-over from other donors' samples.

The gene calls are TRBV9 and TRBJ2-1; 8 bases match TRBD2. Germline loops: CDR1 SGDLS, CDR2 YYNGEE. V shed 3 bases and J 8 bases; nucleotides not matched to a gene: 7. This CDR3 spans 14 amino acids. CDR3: CASSASGSTDEQFF. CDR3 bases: TGTGCCAGCAGCGCAAGCGGGAGTACAGATGAGCAGTTCTTC.

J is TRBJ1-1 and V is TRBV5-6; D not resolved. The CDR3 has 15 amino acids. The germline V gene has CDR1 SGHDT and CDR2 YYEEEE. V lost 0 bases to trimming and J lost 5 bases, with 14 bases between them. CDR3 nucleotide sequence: TGTGCCAGCAGCTTGGTTGGGGTTAAGTGGACTGAAGCTTTCTTT. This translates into CASSLVGVKWTEAFF.

CDR3 in amino acids: CASSQNTEAFF. In DNA, the CDR3 is TGTGCCAGCAGCCAAAACACTGAAGCTTTCTTT. This rearrangement joins TRBV13 to TRBJ1-1; D remains unclear. Trimming took off 5 bases at V and 2 bases at J, with 3 bases between the two ends. The CDR3 covers 11 residues. CDR1 and CDR2 (germline): PRHDT, FYEKMQ (reference sequence).

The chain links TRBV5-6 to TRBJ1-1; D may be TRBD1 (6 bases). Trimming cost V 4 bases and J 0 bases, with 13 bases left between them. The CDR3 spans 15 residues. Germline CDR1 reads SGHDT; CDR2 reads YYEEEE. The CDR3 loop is CASSAPGHLNTEAFF. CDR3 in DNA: TGTGCCAGCAGCGCCCCGGGACACCTGAACACTGAAGCTTTCTTT.

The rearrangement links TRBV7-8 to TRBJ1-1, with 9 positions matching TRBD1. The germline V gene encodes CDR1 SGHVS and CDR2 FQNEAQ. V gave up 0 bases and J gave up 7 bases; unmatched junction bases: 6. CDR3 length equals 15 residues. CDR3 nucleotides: TGTGCCAGCAGCTTAGCTAGGACAGGGGAGGTTGAAGCTTTCTTT. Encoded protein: CASSLARTGEVEAFF.

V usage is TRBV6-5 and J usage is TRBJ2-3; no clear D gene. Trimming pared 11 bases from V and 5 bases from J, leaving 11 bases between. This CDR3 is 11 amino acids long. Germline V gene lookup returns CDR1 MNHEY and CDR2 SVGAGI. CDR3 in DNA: TGTGCCTTAGGACGGCTAGATACGCAGTATTTT. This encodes CALGRLDTQYF.

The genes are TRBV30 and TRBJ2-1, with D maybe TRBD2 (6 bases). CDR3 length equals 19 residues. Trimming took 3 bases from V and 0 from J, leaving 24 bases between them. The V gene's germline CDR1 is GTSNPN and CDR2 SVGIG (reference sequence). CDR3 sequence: CAWRAGGVTSRGSYNEQFF. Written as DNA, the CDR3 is TGTGCCTGGAGGGCTGGGGGTGTAACTAGCCGAGGCTCCTACAATGAGCAGTTCTTC.

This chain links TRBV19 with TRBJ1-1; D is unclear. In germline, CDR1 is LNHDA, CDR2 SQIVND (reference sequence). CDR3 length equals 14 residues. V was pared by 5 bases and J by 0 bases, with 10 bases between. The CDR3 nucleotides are TGTGCCAGTAGTCGTTCAGGAATGAACACTGAAGCTTTCTTT. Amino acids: CASSRSGMNTEAFF.

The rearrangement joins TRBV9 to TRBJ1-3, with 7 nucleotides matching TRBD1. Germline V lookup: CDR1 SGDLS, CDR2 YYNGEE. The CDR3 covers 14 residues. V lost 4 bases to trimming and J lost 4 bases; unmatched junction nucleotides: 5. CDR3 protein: CASSPTGRGNTIYF. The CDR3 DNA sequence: TGTGCCAGCAGCCCGACAGGGAGGGGAAACACCATATATTTT.